This TCR beta chain originates from a study of neurological immune-mediated disorders. As for the study in general: There were 35 or so multiple sclerosis patients. Of these, roughly 30 had relapsing-remitting MS and 3 had secondary progressive MS.

The cDNA was synthesized by 5'RACE incorporating 10-nucleotide random UMIs. Using its own MiXCR run on the 5' RACE reads, TCRdb lists one record per CDR3 protein. The sample has about 80,000 distinct CDR3 sequences, almost 6% seen once. This clonotype was counted between two and nine times. Antigen unknown. The time point denotes: longitudinal time-point 2. The junction had 6 bases not matched to a gene; V was cut back by 3 bases and J by 6 bases. The length of the CDR3 is 14 residues. CDR1 and CDR2 from the germline V gene are LNHDA and SQIVND (reference sequence). Findings and caveats of the study: No sharing of CDR3 amino acid sequences was observed among expanded clones across subjects, suggesting private repertoires in all groups.

What was sequenced was PBMCs. This TCR was sampled from a woman aged 60-70 years with multiple sclerosis. The chain combines TRBV19 with TRBJ2-7, with TRBD2 matching 9 bases. In DNA form, the CDR3 reads TGTGCCAGTAGTATCGCTAGCGGGAACCCCGAGCAGTACTTC. It encodes CASSIASGNPEQYF. Filled out from reference TRBV19 and TRBJ2-7, the complete variable domain reads DGGITQSPKYLFRKEGQNVTLSCEQNLNHDAMYWYRQDPGQGLRLIYYSQIVNDFQKGDIAEGYSVSREKKESFPLTVTSAQKNPTAFYLCASSIASGNPEQYFGPGTRLTVT.